The T cell receptor beta chain under discussion was sequenced for a study of cytomegalovirus exposure and HLA in healthy donors. Germline values: CDR1 LNHNV, CDR2 YYDKDF (reference sequence). The CDR3 is made up of 13 amino acids. Trimming left V 5 bases short and J 12 bases short, with 14 bases between. 60 Vbeta and 13 Jbeta primers were used in PCR. TCRdb's copy holds only in-frame clones and misses some; the assay was immunoSEQ multiplex PCR. The sample data list roughly 150,000 clones. The rearrangement uses TRBV15 and TRBJ1-6; the D is unclear. The receptor was isolated from a woman aged 45-59 years in good health and CMV-seronegative. The sample consisted of PBMCs. CDR3 nucleotides: TGTGCCACCAGCTTTACTACCCAAGAACCCCTCCACTTT. Encoded protein: CATSFTTQEPLHF.